This T cell receptor (beta chain) stems from a study of early T cells in non-severe SARS-CoV-2 infection. At least ten counts were recorded for this clonotype. CDR3 length: 13 residues. Trimming left V 2 bases short and J 3 bases short, with 7 bases between. Germline V gene sequence: CDR1 SGHNT, CDR2 YENEEA. Each cDNA molecule carried a unique molecular identifier. TCRdb reanalysed the 5' RACE reads using MiXCR and keeps one entry per CDR3 protein. This table has under 140,000 distinct CDR3 sequences, around an eighth appearing once. The V gene is TRBV11-3, the J gene TRBJ1-1, with D tentatively TRBD1 (5 bases). The clonotype was recovered from an adult who was a healthcare worker with PCR-confirmed SARS-CoV-2 infection or an uninfected control (not recorded which). Sequencing was performed on whole blood, taken at baseline. DNA for the CDR3: TGTGCCAGCAGCTTACAGGGACACACTGAAGCTTTCTTT. Amino acids: CASSLQGHTEAFF.